This TCR beta chain was retrieved from a study of cytomegalovirus exposure and HLA in healthy donors. Vbeta (60) and Jbeta (13) primers were used in the PCR. The method was immunoSEQ multiplex PCR; TCRdb's version includes in-frame clones alone and lacks a portion of them. The table has 95,000 to 100,000 clones, roughly 82% seen once. V lost 4 bases to trimming and J lost 1 base; unmatched junction nucleotides: 4. This CDR3 is 15 amino acids long. In germline, CDR1 is SGHTA, CDR2 FQGNSA. This clone was seen a handful of times. Material: PBMCs. This clonotype originated in a man aged 45-60 years in good health and CMV-seronegative. J is TRBJ1-1 and V is TRBV7-2; TRBD1 matches at 9 bases. In nucleotides, the CDR3 is TGTGCCAGCAGCTCTTACAGGGGGCCGAACACTGAAGCTTTCTTT. As protein: CASSSYRGPNTEAFF. The entire variable domain, with the rest obtained from reference TRBV7-2 and TRBJ1-1, is as follows: GAGVSQSPSNKVTEKGKDVELRCDPISGHTALYWYRQSLGQGLEFLIYFQGNSAPDKSGLPSDRFSAERTGGSVSTLTIQRTQQEDSAVYLCASSSYRGPNTEAFFGQGTRLTVV.